This T cell receptor beta chain was documented in a study of T cell repertoires in cytomegalovirus infection. Study in general: Public TCR beta signatures were indicative of both CMV infection and a matching HLA type.

The trim removed 6 bases at V and 7 bases at J, leaving 9 bases unmatched. There are 17 residues in the CDR3. Germline V gene data show CDR1 as LGHNA and CDR2 as YNFKEQ. As concerns this clonotype: Its antigen is unidentified.

TCRdb independently ran MiXCR on the reads; one entry per CDR3 protein. The data contain under 500,000 distinct CDR3 sequences, approximately 46% of them singletons. Study-wide findings and caveats: Dominant in the ex vivo response were TCR beta clonotypes restricted by HLA-C and specific for CMV. The cumulative frequency of public TCR beta families distinguished individuals who carried CMV together with the relevant HLA.

The sequence was collected from a human donor in good health (CMV status not recorded). Some clones in this sample may be carry-over from other donors' samples. The starting material was cultured PBMCs, obtained from culture after CMV antigen stimulation. The chain links TRBV4-2 to TRBJ2-1; 16 nucleotides agree with TRBD2. In DNA, the CDR3 is TGTGCCAGCAGTCGCGGGACTAGCGGGGGGGCCGGGAATGAGCAGTTCTTC. Amino acids: CASSRGTSGGAGNEQFF.